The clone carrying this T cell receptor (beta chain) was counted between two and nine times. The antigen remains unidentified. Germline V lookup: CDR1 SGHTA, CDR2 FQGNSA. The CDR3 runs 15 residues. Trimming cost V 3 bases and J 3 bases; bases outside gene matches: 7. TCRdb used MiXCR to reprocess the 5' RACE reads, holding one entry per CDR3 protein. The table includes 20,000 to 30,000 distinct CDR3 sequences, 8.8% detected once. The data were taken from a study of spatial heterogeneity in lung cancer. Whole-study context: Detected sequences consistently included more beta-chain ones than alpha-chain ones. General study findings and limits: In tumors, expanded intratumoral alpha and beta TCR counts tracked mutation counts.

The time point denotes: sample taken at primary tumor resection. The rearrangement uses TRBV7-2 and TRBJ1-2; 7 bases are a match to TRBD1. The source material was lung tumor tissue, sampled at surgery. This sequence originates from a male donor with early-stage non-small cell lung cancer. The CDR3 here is CASSFLSGTDYGYTF. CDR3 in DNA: TGTGCCAGCAGCTTCCTTTCCGGGACAGACTATGGCTACACCTTC.